This T cell receptor (beta chain) was recovered during a study of blood T cells in healthy people across ages. Study results and caveats: Getting older went along with TCR beta diversity per million T cells dropping roughly linearly.

V trimming: 3 bases; J trimming: 5 bases; junction bases outside the gene matches: 10. The germline CDR1 and CDR2 sequences are LNHDA and SQIVND (reference sequence). The CDR3 extends over 16 amino acids. Together with a sample-barcoded 5' primer, a J-beta primer mix was included in a second PCR lasting about 7 to 11 cycles. Each CDR3 protein is one row after TCRdb ran MiXCR on the 5' RACE reads. The sample has under 2 million distinct CDR3 sequences, around 36% seen once; the top ten hold around 11%. This clonotype came up a few times. The antigen is undetermined. The clonotype comes from a woman in her twenties or thirties in good health. This rearrangement joins TRBV19 to TRBJ2-3; 8 bases are shared with TRBD2. Material for sequencing was blood. The CDR3 sequence is CASSMPLAGKVDTQYF. Here the CDR3 DNA reads TGTGCCAGTAGTATGCCGCTAGCGGGTAAGGTAGATACGCAGTATTTT.